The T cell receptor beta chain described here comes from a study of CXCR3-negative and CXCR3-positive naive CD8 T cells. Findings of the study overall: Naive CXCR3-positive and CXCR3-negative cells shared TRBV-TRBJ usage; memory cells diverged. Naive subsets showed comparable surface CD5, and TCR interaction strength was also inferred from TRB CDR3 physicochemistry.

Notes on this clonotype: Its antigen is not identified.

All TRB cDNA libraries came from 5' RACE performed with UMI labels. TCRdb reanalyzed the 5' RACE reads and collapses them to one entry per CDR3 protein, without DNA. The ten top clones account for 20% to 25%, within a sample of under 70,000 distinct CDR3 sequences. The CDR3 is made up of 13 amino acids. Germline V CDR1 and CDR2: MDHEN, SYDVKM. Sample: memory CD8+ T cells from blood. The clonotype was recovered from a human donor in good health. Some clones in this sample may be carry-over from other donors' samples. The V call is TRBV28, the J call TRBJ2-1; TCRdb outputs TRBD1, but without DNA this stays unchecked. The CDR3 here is CASSSRTGHEQFF.